What follows are 18 T cell receptor beta chains derived from one specimen sequenced in a study of shared clonotypes between healthy human individuals. Clones were sequenced by immunoSEQ multiplex PCR, and TCRdb holds only the in-frame ones, with some missing. The sample consists of 170,000 or so clones, roughly 70% of them appearing once. The sample was memory CD4+ T cells sorted from blood. Stated subset: CD45RA-negative fraction. The source of these receptors is a man younger than 45 in good health.

A single count supports this clone. The V and J genes are TRBV11-2 and TRBJ2-7; D is undetermined. V gave up 2 bases and J gave up 3 bases, with 11 bases separating them. Germline V gene data show CDR1 as SGHAT and CDR2 as FQNNGV. This CDR3 comprises 14 residues. Written as DNA, the CDR3 is TGTGCCAGCAGCTTATTTGTAGGTGGCTACGAGCAGTACTTC. This gives the protein CASSLFVGGYEQYF.

The chain has TRBV15 and TRBJ2-1, with D perhaps TRBD2 (5 bases). CDR1 is LNHNV and CDR2 is YYDKDF in the germline V gene (reference sequence). This CDR3 contains 14 residues. Trimming shortened V by 2 bases and J by 11 bases, and 16 bases separated the two germline ends. CDR3 sequence reads: CATSRPLNAGKQFF. The CDR3 DNA reads TGTGCCACCAGCAGACCTCTTAATGCCGGGAAGCAGTTCTTC.

The chain has TRBV5-1 and TRBJ2-7; 11 nucleotides align to TRBD2. CDR3 length: 15 residues. J was trimmed by 7 bases and V by 3 bases; bases with no gene match: 9. Looked up from germline, CDR1 is SGHRS and CDR2 is YFSETQ. CDR3 loop: CASSSIAGGPGEQYF. CDR3 sequence (DNA): TGCGCCAGCAGCTCTATAGCGGGAGGGCCGGGGGAGCAGTACTTC.

The rearrangement links TRBV6-1 to TRBJ1-5, with TRBD1 identical over 9 bases. CDR1 is MNHNS, CDR2 SASEGT, per germline. Unmatched junction bases numbered 5, after V lost 6 bases and J lost 5 bases. The CDR3 runs 14 residues. The CDR3 sequence is CASRPGQGYQPQHF. The CDR3, as DNA: TGTGCCAGCAGACCGGGACAGGGTTATCAGCCCCAGCATTTT.

The table lists this clone with a few counts. J is TRBJ2-1 and V is TRBV9, with D tentatively TRBD1 or TRBD2 (5 bases each). CDR1 and CDR2 from the germline V gene are SGDLS and YYNGEE. Trimming shortened V by 3 bases and J by 6 bases, and 16 bases separated the two germline ends. CDR3 length: 15 amino acids. Written as DNA, the CDR3 is TGTGCCAGCAGCGCCCGTGGGGACCCCAGCAATGAGCAGTTCTTC. This gives the protein CASSARGDPSNEQFF.

In the case of this clone: This may be a read error: a much more frequent sequence differs by one nucleotide. The V gene is TRBV7-6, the J gene TRBJ2-5; no reliable D call. This CDR3 has 12 residues. Trimming left V 4 bases short and J 0 bases short, with 3 bases between. Per the germline V gene, CDR1 is SGHVS and CDR2 is FNYEAQ. Here the CDR3 reads CASSSYQETQYF. The CDR3 coding sequence is TGTGCCAGCAGCTCGTACCAAGAGACCCAGTACTTC.

This clone was recorded at least ten times. The rearrangement uses TRBV5-6 and TRBJ2-7, with 8 bases lining up with TRBD2. V shed 5 bases, J shed 6 bases, and the junction held 7 bases outside the gene matches. From germline, CDR1 is SGHDT and CDR2 YYEEEE. This CDR3 spans 13 amino acids. Here the CDR3 DNA reads TGTGCCAGCAGTGCTAGCGGGTTCGGCGAGCAGTACTTC. Protein product: CASSASGFGEQYF.

The chain employs TRBV11-2 and TRBJ2-3, with TRBD1 matching 10 bases. J gave up 4 bases and V 6 bases, and 10 bases lay outside the gene matches. This CDR3 has 16 residues. Germline CDR1 SGHAT, CDR2 FQNNGV. The CDR3 protein is CASRQKRDRGPDTQYF. CDR3 sequence (DNA): TGTGCCAGCAGACAAAAACGGGACAGGGGACCAGATACGCAGTATTTT.

The chain recombines TRBV6-6 with TRBJ2-4, with 8 bases matching TRBD1. The V and J ends lost 6 bases and 0 bases, in that order; junction bases with no gene match: 4. The germline CDR1 and CDR2 sequences are MNHNY and SVGAGI (reference sequence). The CDR3 is 15 amino acids. The CDR3 DNA is TGTGCCAGCAGGGACAGGGACCTAGCCAAAAACATTCAGTACTTC. Translating it yields CASRDRDLAKNIQYF.

The chain uses TRBV2 and TRBJ2-3; the D gene is possibly TRBD1 (5 bases). The CDR3 covers 15 residues. Trimming removed 3 bases from V and 5 bases from J, with 15 bases in between. The germline gives CDR1 SNHLY, CDR2 FYNNEI. CDR3 bases: TGTGCCAGCAGTGAGCAGGGATTGGATGGAGATACGCAGTATTTT. Protein product: CASSEQGLDGDTQYF. The full variable domain, in which reference TRBV2 and TRBJ2-3 provide the parts outside the CDR3, is EPEVTQTPSHQVTQMGQEVILRCVPISNHLYFYWYRQILGQKVEFLVSFYNNEISEKSEIFDDQFSVERPDGSNFTLKIRSTKLEDSAMYFCASSEQGLDGDTQYFGPGTRLTVL.

This clone was seen repeatedly, ten times or more. This CDR3 reads CASSSPYRNDSNQPQHF. The CDR3, as DNA: TGTGCCAGCAGCAGCCCGTACCGGAACGATAGCAATCAGCCCCAGCATTTT. The chain links TRBV7-9 to TRBJ1-5; D unclear. Germline CDR1 and CDR2: SEHNR and FQNEAQ (reference sequence). V dropped 5 bases and J dropped 0 bases, with 17 bases sitting between them. The CDR3 is 17 amino acids.

The chain joins TRBV7-6 to TRBJ1-5; unclear D gene. Germline CDR1 SGHVS, CDR2 FNYEAQ. Between the trimmed V and J ends, which lost 5 bases and 2 bases, there was a span of 10 bases. This CDR3 is built from 14 residues. CDR3 nucleotide sequence: TGTGCCAGCAGCCCAGATATCGGCAATCAGCCCCAGCATTTT. Its translation: CASSPDIGNQPQHF. Full variable domain (outside the CDR3, taken from reference TRBV7-6 and TRBJ1-5): GAGVSQSPRYKVTKRGQDVALRCDPISGHVSLYWYRQALGQGPEFLTYFNYEAQQDKSGLPNDRFSAERPEGSISTLTIQRTEQRDSAMYRCASSPDIGNQPQHFGDGTRLSIL.

The gene calls are TRBV5-4 and TRBJ2-7; 13 positions agree with TRBD2. CDR3 length: 15 amino acids. Germline V gene sequence: CDR1 SGHNT, CDR2 YYREEE (reference sequence). The V gene end was trimmed by 3 bases and the J gene end by 6 bases; junction bases not matched to a gene: 6. The CDR3 DNA reads TGTGCCAGCAGCTGGGGGACTAGCGGGACCCTCGAGCAGTACTTC. It is translated as CASSWGTSGTLEQYF. The full variable domain, in which reference TRBV5-4 and TRBJ2-7 provide the parts outside the CDR3, is ETGVTQSPTHLIKTRGQQVTLRCSSQSGHNTVSWYQQALGQGPQFIFQYYREEENGRGNFPPRFSGLQFPNYSSELNVNALELDDSALYLCASSWGTSGTLEQYFGPGTRLTVT.

This clone occurred a few times. DNA of the CDR3: TGTGCCAGCAGCTCAGACAGGAACACTGAAGCTTTCTTT. It is translated as CASSSDRNTEAFF. The V and J genes are TRBV7-2 and TRBJ1-1; a possible D gene is TRBD1 (5 bases). CDR1 SGHTA and CDR2 FQGNSA come from the germline V gene. Trimming took off 4 bases at V and 1 base at J, with 7 bases between the two ends. CDR3 length: 13 residues.

By share, this clone ranks as medium-sized (0.01 to 0.1%). V and J are TRBV11-2 and TRBJ2-7; D is possibly TRBD2 (6 bases). Looked up from germline, CDR1 is SGHAT and CDR2 is FQNNGV. This CDR3 contains 11 residues. The CDR3 spells CDPKGTYEQYF. The CDR3 coding sequence is TGTGACCCCAAGGGGACTTACGAGCAGTACTTC.

The rearrangement uses TRBV9 and TRBJ2-3; the D is unclear. The CDR3 is 12 residues long. Germline V lookup: CDR1 SGDLS, CDR2 YYNGEE. Trimming took off 8 bases at V and 2 bases at J, with 9 bases between the two ends. The CDR3 is CARKAVTDTQYF. The CDR3, as DNA: TGTGCCAGGAAGGCCGTCACAGATACGCAGTATTTT.

The chain employs TRBV6-1 and TRBJ2-5; perhaps TRBD2 as D (6 bases). This CDR3 is built from 14 residues. Looked up from germline, CDR1 is MNHNS and CDR2 is SASEGT. The ends were cut back, 3 bases at V and 5 bases at J, with 13 bases in the middle. CDR3 residues: CASSDQLAAETQYF. The DNA for the CDR3 is TGTGCCAGCAGTGACCAACTAGCAGCGGAGACCCAGTACTTC.

There are a few counts of this clone. The chain links TRBV27 to TRBJ1-1; tentative D call: TRBD1 (5 bases). The germline V and J ends were trimmed by 8 bases and 7 bases, with 23 bases remaining between them. From germline, CDR1 is MNHEY and CDR2 SMNVEV (reference sequence). The CDR3 covers 15 residues. The CDR3 region is CASRTIGAQDNEAFF. CDR3 DNA sequence: TGTGCCAGCCGGACTATAGGGGCTCAAGACAATGAAGCTTTCTTT.